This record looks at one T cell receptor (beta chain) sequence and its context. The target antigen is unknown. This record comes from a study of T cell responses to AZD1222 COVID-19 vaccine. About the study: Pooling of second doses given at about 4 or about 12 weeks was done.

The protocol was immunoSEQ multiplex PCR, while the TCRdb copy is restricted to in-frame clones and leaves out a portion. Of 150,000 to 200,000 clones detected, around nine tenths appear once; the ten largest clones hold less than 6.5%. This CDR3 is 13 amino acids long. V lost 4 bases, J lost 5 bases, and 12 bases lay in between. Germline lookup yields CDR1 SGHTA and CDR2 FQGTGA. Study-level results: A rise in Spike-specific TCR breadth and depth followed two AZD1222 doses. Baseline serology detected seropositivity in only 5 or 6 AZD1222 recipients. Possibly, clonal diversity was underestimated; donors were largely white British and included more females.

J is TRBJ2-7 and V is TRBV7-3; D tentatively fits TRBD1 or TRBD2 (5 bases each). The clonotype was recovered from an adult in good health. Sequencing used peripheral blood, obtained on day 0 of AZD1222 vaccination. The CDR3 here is CASSSGPGNEQYF. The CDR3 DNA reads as TGTGCCAGCAGCTCGGGACCTGGTAACGAGCAGTACTTC.